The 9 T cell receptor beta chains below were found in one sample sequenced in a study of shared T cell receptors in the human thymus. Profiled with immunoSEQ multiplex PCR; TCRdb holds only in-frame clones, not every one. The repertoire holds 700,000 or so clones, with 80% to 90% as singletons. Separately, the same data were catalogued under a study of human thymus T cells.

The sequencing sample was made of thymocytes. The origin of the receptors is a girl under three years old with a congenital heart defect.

DNA for the CDR3: TGCGCCAGCAGCTTGACGGACTATGGCTACACCTTC. This gives the protein CASSLTDYGYTF. The genes are TRBV5-1 and TRBJ1-2; D not resolved. The CDR3 sequence is 12 residues long. The V gene lost 1 base and the J gene lost 3 bases, with 4 bases spanning the gap. The germline V gene encodes CDR1 SGHRS and CDR2 YFSETQ. Looking up the rest from reference TRBV5-1 and TRBJ1-2 gives the full variable domain: KAGVTQTPRYLIKTRGQQVTLSCSPISGHRSVSWYQQTPGQGLQFLFEYFSETQRNKGNFPGRFSGRQFSNSRSEMNVSTLELGDSALYLCASSLTDYGYTFGSGTRLTVV.

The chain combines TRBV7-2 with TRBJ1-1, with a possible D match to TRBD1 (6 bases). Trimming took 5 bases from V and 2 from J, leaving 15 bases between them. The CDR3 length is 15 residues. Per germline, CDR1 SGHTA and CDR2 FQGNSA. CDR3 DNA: TGTGCCAGCAGCCTTTCGGACAGATTAAACACTGAAGCTTTCTTT. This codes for CASSLSDRLNTEAFF. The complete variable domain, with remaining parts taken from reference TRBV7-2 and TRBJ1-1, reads GAGVSQSPSNKVTEKGKDVELRCDPISGHTALYWYRQSLGQGLEFLIYFQGNSAPDKSGLPSDRFSAERTGGSVSTLTIQRTQQEDSAVYLCASSLSDRLNTEAFFGQGTRLTVV.

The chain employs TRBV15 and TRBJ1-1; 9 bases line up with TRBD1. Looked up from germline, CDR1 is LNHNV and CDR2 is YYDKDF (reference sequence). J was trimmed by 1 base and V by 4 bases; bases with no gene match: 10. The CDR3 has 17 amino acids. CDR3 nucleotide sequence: TGTGCCACCAGCATGGGACAGGGAGTGCTGGCGAACACTGAAGCTTTCTTT. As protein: CATSMGQGVLANTEAFF.

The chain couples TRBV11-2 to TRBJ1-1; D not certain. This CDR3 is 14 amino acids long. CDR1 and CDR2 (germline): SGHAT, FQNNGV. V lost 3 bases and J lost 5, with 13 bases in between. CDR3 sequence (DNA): TGTGCCAGCAGCTTCGGATTCCCGAGGACTGAAGCTTTCTTT. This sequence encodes CASSFGFPRTEAFF.

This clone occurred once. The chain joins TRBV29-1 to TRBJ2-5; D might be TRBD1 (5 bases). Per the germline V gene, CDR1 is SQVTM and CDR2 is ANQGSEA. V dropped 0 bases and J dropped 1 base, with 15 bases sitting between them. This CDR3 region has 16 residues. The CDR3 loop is CSVEDQGREVQETQYF. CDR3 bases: TGCAGCGTTGAAGATCAGGGCAGAGAGGTCCAAGAGACCCAGTACTTC. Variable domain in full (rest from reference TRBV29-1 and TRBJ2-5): SAVISQKPSRDICQRGTSLTIQCQVDSQVTMMFWYRQQPGQSLTLIATANQGSEATYESGFVIDKFPISRPNLTFSTLTVSNMSPEDSSIYLCSVEDQGREVQETQYFGPGTRLLVL.

The CDR3 coding sequence is TGCGCCAGCAGCACTCTCCCGGGACAGGGGAGCACTGAAGCTTTCTTT. The encoded protein is CASSTLPGQGSTEAFF. The chain employs TRBV4-1 and TRBJ1-1; the match to TRBD1 covers 10 bases. Trimming took 5 bases from V and 4 from J; bases not matched to a gene: 10. Germline assignment: CDR1 MGHRA and CDR2 YSYEKL. CDR3 length: 16 amino acids.

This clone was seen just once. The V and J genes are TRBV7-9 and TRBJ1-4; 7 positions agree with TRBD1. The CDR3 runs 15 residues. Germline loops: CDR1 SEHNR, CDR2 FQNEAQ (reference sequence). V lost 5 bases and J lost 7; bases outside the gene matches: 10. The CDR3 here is CASSPVKGAGEKLFF. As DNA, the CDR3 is TGTGCCAGCAGCCCCGTGAAGGGGGCAGGTGAAAAACTGTTTTTT.

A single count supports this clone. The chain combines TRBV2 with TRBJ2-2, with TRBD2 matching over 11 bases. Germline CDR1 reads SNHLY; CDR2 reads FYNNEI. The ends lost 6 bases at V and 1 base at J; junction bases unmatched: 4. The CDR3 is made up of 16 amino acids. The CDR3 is CASSGGLAGNTGELFF. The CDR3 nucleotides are TGTGCCAGCAGCGGTGGACTAGCGGGGAACACCGGGGAGCTGTTTTTT. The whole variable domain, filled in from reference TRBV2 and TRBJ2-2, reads EPEVTQTPSHQVTQMGQEVILRCVPISNHLYFYWYRQILGQKVEFLVSFYNNEISEKSEIFDDQFSVERPDGSNFTLKIRSTKLEDSAMYFCASSGGLAGNTGELFFGEGSRLTVL.

CDR3 region: CASSPGRDYEQYF. The CDR3 nucleotides are TGTGCCAGCAGTCCCGGACGGGATTACGAGCAGTACTTC. The rearrangement uses TRBV2 and TRBJ2-7, with D possibly matching TRBD2 (5 bases). In germline, CDR1 is SNHLY, CDR2 FYNNEI. The germline V and J ends were trimmed by 5 bases and 4 bases, with 12 bases remaining between them. The CDR3 spans 13 residues.